Following are 24 T cell receptor beta chains from one sample sequenced in a study of blood T cell repertoires in COVID-19. The protocol was immunoSEQ multiplex PCR, while the TCRdb copy is restricted to in-frame clones and leaves out a portion. The repertoire holds about 190,000 clones, with around four fifths as singletons. Sequencing was carried out using peripheral blood. Receptor source: a man aged 50 to 60 with active or convalescent COVID-19.

V and J are TRBV7-2 and TRBJ2-3; 9 bases fit TRBD2. Unmatched junction bases numbered 8, after V lost 2 bases and J lost 5 bases. CDR3 length: 16 amino acids. Germline V CDR1 and CDR2: SGHTA, FQGNSA. CDR3 bases: TGTGCCAGCAGCTTAACTTCCCTAGCGGGACAAGATACGCAGTATTTT. Amino acid sequence: CASSLTSLAGQDTQYF.

This chain connects TRBV6-5 to TRBJ2-7; 10 bases agree with TRBD1. With 10 bases clipped from V and 6 bases from J, the junction kept 15 bases outside the gene matches. The CDR3 is 15 amino acids. Germline loops: CDR1 MNHEY, CDR2 SVGAGI. The CDR3 spells CATSSPDRGRIEQYF. DNA of the CDR3: TGTGCCACGTCCTCCCCCGACAGGGGGCGCATCGAGCAGTACTTC.

Points on this clone: The sample carries other DNA sequences with the same CDR3. The chain uses TRBV6-5 and TRBJ1-2, with 9 bases identical to TRBD1. CDR1 and CDR2 (germline): MNHEY, SVGAGI. The CDR3 runs 13 residues. After removal of 6 bases from V and 4 bases from J, the junction contained 3 bases not matched to a gene. CDR3 in DNA: TGTGCCAGCAGCAGGGACAGGGCCTATGGCTACACCTTC. This translates into CASSRDRAYGYTF.

CDR3 sequence (DNA): TGTGCCAGCTCACCTACAGGGGGATCCTATAATTCACCCCTCCACTTT. It specifies CASSPTGGSYNSPLHF. J is TRBJ1-6 and V is TRBV18; TRBD1 agrees at 8 bases. Germline V gives CDR1 KGHSH, CDR2 LQKENI. The CDR3 has 16 residues. Trimming took 3 bases from V and 1 from J; bases not matched to a gene: 2.

J is TRBJ2-5 and V is TRBV6-2 or TRBV6-3; 7 bases fit TRBD2. CDR3 length: 18 residues. V lost 0 bases, J lost 2 bases, and 12 bases stayed unmatched. Germline V lookup: CDR1 MNHEY, CDR2 SVGEGT. The CDR3 protein is CASSYSFSGGTPQETQYF. DNA for the CDR3: TGTGCCAGCAGTTACTCTTTTTCGGGGGGTACTCCTCAAGAGACCCAGTACTTC.

V gene TRBV28 combines with J gene TRBJ2-5; the D gene is possibly TRBD2 (6 bases). Trimming took off 7 bases at V and 4 bases at J, with 16 bases between the two ends. The germline V gene encodes CDR1 MDHEN and CDR2 SYDVKM. The CDR3 runs 14 residues. This CDR3 is CASKRGGNVETQYF. CDR3 sequence (DNA): TGTGCCAGCAAAAGGGGCGGGAATGTAGAGACCCAGTACTTC.

The V and J genes are TRBV27 and TRBJ1-6; the match to TRBD1 covers 7 bases. Trimming at V came to 6 bases and at J to 4 bases, leaving 12 bases not matched to a gene. CDR1 is MNHEY and CDR2 is SMNVEV in the germline V gene (reference sequence). The CDR3 consists of 17 residues. The CDR3 DNA is TGTGCCAGCAGCCCAGGGGGGCCTAGTCTTTATAATTCACCCCTCCACTTT. It specifies CASSPGGPSLYNSPLHF.

The count of this clone is one. V gene TRBV4-2 combines with J gene TRBJ1-2; 9 nucleotides agree with TRBD1. Trimming removed 1 base from V and 3 bases from J; junction bases left unmatched: 9. Germline lookup yields CDR1 LGHNA and CDR2 YNFKEQ. CDR3 length: 17 residues. Here the CDR3 reads CASSQASSDRGDYGYTF. For the CDR3, the DNA is TGTGCCAGCAGCCAAGCGAGTTCGGACAGGGGCGACTATGGCTACACCTTC.

The rearrangement links TRBV2 to TRBJ2-2, with 7 bases lining up with TRBD1. The CDR3 has 15 residues. Trimming cost V 3 bases and J 4 bases; bases outside gene matches: 5. Germline V gene lookup returns CDR1 SNHLY and CDR2 FYNNEI. This chain's CDR3 is CASSETGRSTGELFF. CDR3 nucleotides: TGTGCCAGCAGTGAGACAGGGAGAAGCACCGGGGAGCTGTTTTTT.

With regard to this clone: Other DNA sequences of this sample code for an identical CDR3. The chain couples TRBV6-5 to TRBJ1-1; the match to TRBD1 covers 7 bases. J was trimmed by 1 base and V by 6 bases; bases with no gene match: 5. The CDR3 has 14 residues. The V gene's germline CDR1 is MNHEY and CDR2 SVGAGI. The CDR3 bases are TGTGCCAGCAGAAACAGGGGTGCGAACACTGAAGCTTTCTTT. Translated: CASRNRGANTEAFF.

The chain recombines TRBV6-2 or TRBV6-3 with TRBJ1-1, with D uncertain. Trimming took off 4 bases at V and 2 bases at J, with 5 bases between the two ends. Germline assignment: CDR1 MNHEY and CDR2 SVGEGT. CDR3 length equals 12 residues. The CDR3 DNA follows: TGTGCCAGCAGTTGGAGAAACACTGAAGCTTTCTTT. It codes for CASSWRNTEAFF.

There are a few counts of this clone. The genes are TRBV30 and TRBJ2-1; D not certain. Germline V gene sequence: CDR1 GTSNPN, CDR2 SVGIG (reference sequence). The V end was cut by 7 bases, the J end by 3 bases, with 7 bases between. The CDR3 runs to 11 residues. CDR3 loop: CAFTVYNEQFF. The CDR3, as DNA: TGTGCCTTTACAGTCTACAATGAGCAGTTCTTC. Supplemented by reference TRBV30 and TRBJ2-1, the full variable domain reads SQTIHQWPATLVQPVGSPLSLECTVEGTSNPNLYWYRQAAGRGLQLLFYSVGIGQISSEVPQNLSASRPQDRQFILSSKKLLLSDSGFYLCAFTVYNEQFFGPGTRLTVL.

V and J are TRBV28 and TRBJ2-5, with 8 bases that match TRBD1. The V and J ends lost 7 bases and 5 bases, in that order; junction bases with no gene match: 9. This CDR3 comprises 14 residues. Per germline, CDR1 MDHEN and CDR2 SYDVKM. The CDR3, as DNA: TGTGCCAGCAATGGGAACAGGGGGTACGAGACCCAGTACTTC. Protein product: CASNGNRGYETQYF.

A note on this clone: Other DNA sequences in the same sample also yield this CDR3. The rearrangement uses TRBV9 and TRBJ1-6; no clear D. CDR1 SGDLS and CDR2 YYNGEE come from the germline V gene. Trimming took off 0 bases at V and 0 bases at J, with 7 bases between the two ends. This CDR3 contains 16 residues. CDR3 sequence reads: CASSVDPSSYNSPLHF. In nucleotides, the CDR3 is TGTGCCAGCAGCGTAGACCCCAGCTCCTATAATTCACCCCTCCACTTT.

The CDR3 DNA sequence: TGCGCCAGCAGTGAAGGCGGGAGGGGAGGAGGCTACACCTTC. Amino acids: CASSEGGRGGGYTF. The chain is built from TRBV10-2 and TRBJ1-2; maybe TRBD1 (5 bases). The CDR3 has 14 amino acids. The V end lost 3 bases, the J end lost 8 bases, and 16 bases lay between the germline ends. The germline V gene encodes CDR1 WSHSY and CDR2 SAAADI.

The rearrangement joins TRBV5-1 to TRBJ1-2; 11 nucleotides agree with TRBD1. Germline V gene sequence: CDR1 SGHRS, CDR2 YFSETQ. V gave up 4 bases and J gave up 7 bases; unmatched junction bases: 6. CDR3 length: 14 amino acids. Written as DNA, the CDR3 is TGCGCCAGCAGCCCAGGGACAGGGGGGGCTGGCTACACCTTC. Its translation: CASSPGTGGAGYTF.

This rearrangement joins TRBV19 to TRBJ2-1; D perhaps matches TRBD2 (6 bases). Germline V gene data show CDR1 as LNHDA and CDR2 as SQIVND (reference sequence). The CDR3 runs 16 residues. The germline V and J ends were trimmed by 7 bases and 7 bases, with 23 bases remaining between them. CDR3: CASTILRLGGPNEQFF. The CDR3 DNA reads as TGTGCCAGTACCATTCTTCGACTAGGCGGCCCTAATGAGCAGTTCTTC.

The chain uses TRBV6-2 or TRBV6-3 and TRBJ2-7; no clear D gene. Germline V gene sequence: CDR1 MNHEY, CDR2 SVGEGT. The CDR3 is 12 amino acids. Trimming stripped 4 bases from V and 1 base from J, with 5 bases between. In DNA form, the CDR3 reads TGTGCCAGCAGTTTTCGGTCCTACGAGCAGTACTTC. Its translation is CASSFRSYEQYF.

This clone was found a few times. The V call is TRBV2, the J call TRBJ2-7; D ambiguous. The ends were cut back, 5 bases at V and 2 bases at J, with 7 bases in the middle. Germline CDR1 SNHLY, CDR2 FYNNEI. The CDR3 consists of 12 residues. CDR3 residues: CASSYRAYEQYF. As DNA, the CDR3 is TGTGCCAGCAGTTACCGGGCCTACGAGCAGTACTTC.

CDR3 DNA: TGTGCCAGCAGCTCGAGCCAGGGACTAGCGGGAGACCCTAGCACAGATACGCAGTATTTT. Amino acid sequence: CASSSSQGLAGDPSTDTQYF. The J gene is TRBJ2-3, the V gene TRBV7-8; 14 bases map to TRBD2. This CDR3 region has 20 residues. Trimming at V came to 4 bases and at J to 0 bases, leaving 12 bases not matched to a gene. Germline-derived CDR1 and CDR2 are SGHVS and FQNEAQ.

The chain couples TRBV4-3 to TRBJ1-2; 10 bases agree with TRBD1. The CDR3 extends over 17 amino acids. J lost 2 bases, V lost 1 base, and 7 bases had no gene match. The germline V gene encodes CDR1 LGHNA and CDR2 YSLEER. The CDR3 reads CASSQVRGTGENYGYTF. DNA of the CDR3: TGCGCCAGCAGCCAAGTAAGGGGGACAGGGGAGAACTATGGCTACACCTTC.

The chain couples TRBV27 to TRBJ2-5; 14 bases align to TRBD2. Unmatched junction bases numbered 10, after V lost 5 bases and J lost 2 bases. The germline gives CDR1 MNHEY, CDR2 SMNVEV (reference sequence). The CDR3 sequence is 18 residues long. CDR3 residues: CASSPGTSGGPGQETQYF. CDR3 coding DNA: TGTGCCAGCAGTCCCGGGACTAGCGGGGGCCCGGGGCAAGAGACCCAGTACTTC.

This rearrangement joins TRBV7-9 to TRBJ1-2, with D perhaps TRBD1 (5 bases). Between the trimmed V and J ends, which lost 6 bases and 4 bases, there was a span of 12 bases. The CDR3 is 13 amino acids. The V gene's germline CDR1 is SEHNR and CDR2 FQNEAQ (reference sequence). CDR3 coding DNA: TGTGCCAGCAGGAGCCTGGGGGGCTATGGCTACACCTTC. Encoded protein: CASRSLGGYGYTF.

This rearrangement joins TRBV11-2 to TRBJ1-1; D gene uncertain. From germline, CDR1 is SGHAT and CDR2 FQNNGV. The CDR3 runs to 15 residues. V was shortened by 6 bases and J by 3 bases, with 17 bases between the two germline ends. DNA of the CDR3: TGTGCCAGCAGGGGGAATCGGGCCGGGGACACTGAAGCTTTCTTT. Translated: CASRGNRAGDTEAFF.